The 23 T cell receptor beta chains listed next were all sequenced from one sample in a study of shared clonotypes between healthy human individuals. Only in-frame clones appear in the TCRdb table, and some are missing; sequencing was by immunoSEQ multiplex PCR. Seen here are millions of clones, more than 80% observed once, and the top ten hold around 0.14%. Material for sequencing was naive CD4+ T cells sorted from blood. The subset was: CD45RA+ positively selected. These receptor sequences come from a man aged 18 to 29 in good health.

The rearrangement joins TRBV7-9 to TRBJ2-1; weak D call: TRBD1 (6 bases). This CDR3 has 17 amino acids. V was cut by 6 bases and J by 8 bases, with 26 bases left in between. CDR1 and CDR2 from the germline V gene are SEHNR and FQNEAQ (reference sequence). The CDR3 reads CASSRIGTTNRVDEQFF. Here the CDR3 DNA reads TGTGCCAGCAGTCGTATAGGGACAACCAATAGGGTGGATGAGCAGTTCTTC.

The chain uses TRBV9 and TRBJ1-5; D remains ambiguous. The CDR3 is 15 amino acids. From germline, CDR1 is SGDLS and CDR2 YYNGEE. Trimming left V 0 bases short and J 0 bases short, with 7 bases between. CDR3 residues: CASSVAGFSNQPQHF. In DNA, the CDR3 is TGTGCCAGCAGCGTAGCGGGGTTTAGCAATCAGCCCCAGCATTTT.

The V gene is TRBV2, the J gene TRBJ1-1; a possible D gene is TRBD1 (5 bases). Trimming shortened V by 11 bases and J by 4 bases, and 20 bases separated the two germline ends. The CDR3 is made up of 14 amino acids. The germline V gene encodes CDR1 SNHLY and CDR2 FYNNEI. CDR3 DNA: TGTGCCTCCCAGAGTTGGACGGGGACCACTGAAGCTTTCTTT. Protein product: CASQSWTGTTEAFF.

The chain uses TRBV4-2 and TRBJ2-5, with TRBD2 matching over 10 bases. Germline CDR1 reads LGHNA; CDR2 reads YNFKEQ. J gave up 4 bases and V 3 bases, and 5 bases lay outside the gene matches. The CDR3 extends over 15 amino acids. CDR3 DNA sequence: TGTGCCAGCAGCCACGGGACTAGCGACGGAGAGACCCAGTACTTC. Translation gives CASSHGTSDGETQYF.

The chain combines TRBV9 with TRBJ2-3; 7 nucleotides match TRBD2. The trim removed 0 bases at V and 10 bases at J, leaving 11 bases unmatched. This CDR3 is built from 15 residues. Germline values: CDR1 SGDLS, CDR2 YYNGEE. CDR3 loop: CASSVDGEGNRAQYF. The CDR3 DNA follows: TGTGCCAGCAGCGTAGACGGGGAGGGGAACCGGGCGCAGTATTTT.

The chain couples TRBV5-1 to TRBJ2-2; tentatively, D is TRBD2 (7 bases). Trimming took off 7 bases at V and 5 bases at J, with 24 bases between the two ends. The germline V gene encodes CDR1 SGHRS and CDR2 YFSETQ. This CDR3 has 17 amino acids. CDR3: CASLGEGQIFGTGELFF. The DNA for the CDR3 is TGCGCCAGCCTCGGGGAGGGACAAATCTTTGGGACCGGGGAGCTGTTTTTT.

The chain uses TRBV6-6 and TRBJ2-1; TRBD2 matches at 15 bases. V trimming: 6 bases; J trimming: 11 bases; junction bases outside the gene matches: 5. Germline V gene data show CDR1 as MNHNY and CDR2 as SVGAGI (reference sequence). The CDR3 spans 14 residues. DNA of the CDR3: TGTGCCAGCAGGAGAGGACTAGCGGGAGGGAAGCAGTTCTTC. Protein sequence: CASRRGLAGGKQFF.

The chain's CDR3 is CATSRESGARDNQPQHF. The CDR3 nucleotides read TGTGCCACCAGCAGAGAATCGGGAGCCAGGGACAATCAGCCCCAGCATTTT. The chain is built from TRBV15 and TRBJ1-5; maybe TRBD1 (5 bases). The CDR3 has 17 amino acids. Trimming left V 0 bases short and J 3 bases short, with 15 bases between. Germline lookup yields CDR1 LNHNV and CDR2 YYDKDF (reference sequence).

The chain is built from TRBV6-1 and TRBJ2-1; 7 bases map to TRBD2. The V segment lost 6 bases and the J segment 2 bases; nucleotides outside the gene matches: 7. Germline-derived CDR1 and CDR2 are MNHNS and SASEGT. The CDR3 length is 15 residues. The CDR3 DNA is TGTGCCAGCAGCTTAAGCGGGATGGCCTACAATGAGCAGTTCTTC. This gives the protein CASSLSGMAYNEQFF.

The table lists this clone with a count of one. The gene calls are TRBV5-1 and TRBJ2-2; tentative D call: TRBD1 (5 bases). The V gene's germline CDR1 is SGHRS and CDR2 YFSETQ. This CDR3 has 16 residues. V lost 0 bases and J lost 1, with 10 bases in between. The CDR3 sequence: CASSLVQGVNTGELFF. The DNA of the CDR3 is TGCGCCAGCAGCTTGGTGCAGGGTGTGAACACCGGGGAGCTGTTTTTT.

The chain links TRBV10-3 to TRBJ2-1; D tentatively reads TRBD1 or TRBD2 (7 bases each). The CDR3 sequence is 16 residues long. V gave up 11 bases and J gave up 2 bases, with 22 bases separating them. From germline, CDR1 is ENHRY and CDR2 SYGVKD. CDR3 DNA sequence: TGTGCCTCCAGAGGGGGCGGGGAGGGGGCCTACAATGAGCAGTTCTTC. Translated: CASRGGGEGAYNEQFF.

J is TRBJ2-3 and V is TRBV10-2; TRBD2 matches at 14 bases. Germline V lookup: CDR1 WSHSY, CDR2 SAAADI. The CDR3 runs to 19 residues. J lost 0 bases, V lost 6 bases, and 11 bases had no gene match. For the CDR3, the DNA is TGCGCCAGCAGGACCACCGGGACTAGCGGGAGCTTAAGCACAGATACGCAGTATTTT. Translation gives CASRTTGTSGSLSTDTQYF.

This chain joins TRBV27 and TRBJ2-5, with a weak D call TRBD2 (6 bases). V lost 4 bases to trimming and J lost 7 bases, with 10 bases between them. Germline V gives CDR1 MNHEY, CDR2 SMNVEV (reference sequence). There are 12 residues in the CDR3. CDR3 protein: CASSSTGGTQYF. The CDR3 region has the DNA TGTGCCAGCAGTTCTACCGGGGGGACCCAGTACTTC.

CDR3 DNA: TGTGCCAGCAGTATTGGGGGGGAGCAGTTCTTC. It yields the protein CASSIGGEQFF. The V and J genes are TRBV6-1 and TRBJ2-1; D might be TRBD2 (6 bases). The CDR3 length is 11 residues. V dropped 5 bases and J dropped 10 bases, with 9 bases sitting between them. The germline gives CDR1 MNHNS, CDR2 SASEGT.

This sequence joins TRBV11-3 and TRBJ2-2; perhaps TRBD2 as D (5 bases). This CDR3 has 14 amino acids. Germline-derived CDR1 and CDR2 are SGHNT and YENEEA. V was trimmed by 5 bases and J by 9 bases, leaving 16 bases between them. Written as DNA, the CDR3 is TGTGCCAGCAGCCTTGATAGCGCCCAGAGGGAGCTGTTTTTT. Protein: CASSLDSAQRELFF.

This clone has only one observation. In DNA, the CDR3 is TGTGCCTGGAGCCTGTCCCCCGGGCAGGGGGTTACAGATACGCAGTATTTT. Translated, it gives CAWSLSPGQGVTDTQYF. The chain links TRBV30 to TRBJ2-3; 7 bases agree with TRBD1. The CDR3 is made up of 17 amino acids. Germline V gene data show CDR1 as GTSNPN and CDR2 as SVGIG (reference sequence). J was trimmed by 3 bases and V by 3 bases; bases with no gene match: 15.

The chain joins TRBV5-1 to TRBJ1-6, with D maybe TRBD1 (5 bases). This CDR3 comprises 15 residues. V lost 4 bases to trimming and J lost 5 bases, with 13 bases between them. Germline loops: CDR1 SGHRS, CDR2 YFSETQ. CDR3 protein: CASSNRDGDNSPLHF. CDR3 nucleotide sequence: TGCGCCAGCAGCAACCGGGACGGAGATAATTCACCCCTCCACTTT.

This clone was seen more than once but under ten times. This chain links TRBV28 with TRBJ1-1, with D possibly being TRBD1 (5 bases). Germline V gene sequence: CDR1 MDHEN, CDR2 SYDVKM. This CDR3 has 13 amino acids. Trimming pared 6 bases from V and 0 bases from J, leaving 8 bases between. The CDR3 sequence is CASRLTVNTEAFF. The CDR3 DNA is TGTGCCAGCAGACTGACAGTGAACACTGAAGCTTTCTTT. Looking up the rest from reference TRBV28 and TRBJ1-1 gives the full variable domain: DVKVTQSSRYLVKRTGEKVFLECVQDMDHENMFWYRQDPGLGLRLIYFSYDVKMKEKGDIPEGYSVSREKKERFSLILESASTNQTSMYLCASRLTVNTEAFFGQGTRLTVV.

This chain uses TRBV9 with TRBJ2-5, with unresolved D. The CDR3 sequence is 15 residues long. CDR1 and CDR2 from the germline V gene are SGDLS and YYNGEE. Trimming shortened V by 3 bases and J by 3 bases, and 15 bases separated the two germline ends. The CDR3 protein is CASSERPWSEETQYF. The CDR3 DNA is TGTGCCAGCAGCGAACGACCCTGGTCGGAAGAGACCCAGTACTTC.

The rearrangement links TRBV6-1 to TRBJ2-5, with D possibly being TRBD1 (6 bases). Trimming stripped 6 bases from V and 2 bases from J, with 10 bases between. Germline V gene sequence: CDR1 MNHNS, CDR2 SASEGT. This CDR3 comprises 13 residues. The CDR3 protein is CASSRQEQETQYF. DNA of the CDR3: TGTGCCAGCAGCAGACAGGAGCAAGAGACCCAGTACTTC.

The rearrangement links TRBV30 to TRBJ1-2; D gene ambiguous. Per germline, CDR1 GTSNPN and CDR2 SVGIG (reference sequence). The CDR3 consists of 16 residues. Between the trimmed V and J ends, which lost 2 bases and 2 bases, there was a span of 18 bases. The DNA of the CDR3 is TGTGCCTGGAGTCGATCCTCGAGGGCCCAAAACTATGGCTACACCTTC. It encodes CAWSRSSRAQNYGYTF.

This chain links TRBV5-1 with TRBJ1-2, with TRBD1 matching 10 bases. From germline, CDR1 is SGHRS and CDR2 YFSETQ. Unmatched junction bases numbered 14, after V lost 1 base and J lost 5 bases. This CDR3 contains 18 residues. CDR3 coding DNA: TGCGCCAGCAGCTTGAGGGAGAGGGACAGGGGACCTAGTTATGGCTACACCTTC. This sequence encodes CASSLRERDRGPSYGYTF. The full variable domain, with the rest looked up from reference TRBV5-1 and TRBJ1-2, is KAGVTQTPRYLIKTRGQQVTLSCSPISGHRSVSWYQQTPGQGLQFLFEYFSETQRNKGNFPGRFSGRQFSNSRSEMNVSTLELGDSALYLCASSLRERDRGPSYGYTFGSGTRLTVV.

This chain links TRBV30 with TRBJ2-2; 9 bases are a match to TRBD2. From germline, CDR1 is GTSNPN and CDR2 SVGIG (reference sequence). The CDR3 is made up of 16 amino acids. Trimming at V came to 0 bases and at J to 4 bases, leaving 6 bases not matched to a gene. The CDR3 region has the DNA TGTGCCTGGAGTGTAAAGTTGACTAGCGGCACCGGGGAGCTGTTTTTT. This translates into CAWSVKLTSGTGELFF.